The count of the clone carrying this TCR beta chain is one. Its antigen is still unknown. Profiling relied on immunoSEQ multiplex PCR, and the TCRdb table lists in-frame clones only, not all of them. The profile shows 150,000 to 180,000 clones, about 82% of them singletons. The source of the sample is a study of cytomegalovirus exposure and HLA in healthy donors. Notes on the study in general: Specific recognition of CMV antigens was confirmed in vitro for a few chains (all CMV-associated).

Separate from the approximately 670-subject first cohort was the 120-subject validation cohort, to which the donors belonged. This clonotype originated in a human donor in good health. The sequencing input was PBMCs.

CDR3 in amino acids: CASSLGGLGTNYGYTF. The CDR3 region has the DNA TGCGCCAGCAGCTTGGGAGGGCTAGGGACTAACTATGGCTACACCTTC. V is TRBV5-1 and J is TRBJ1-2; unclear D gene. CDR1 SGHRS and CDR2 YFSETQ come from the germline V gene. The V gene lost 0 bases and the J gene lost 0 bases, with 12 bases spanning the gap. The CDR3 consists of 16 residues.